The clone carrying this TCR beta chain was observed a single time. The same CDR3 also results from other DNA sequences found in this sample. The data stem from a study of blood T cell repertoires in COVID-19. The method was immunoSEQ multiplex PCR; TCRdb's version includes in-frame clones alone and lacks a portion of them. Found here are roughly 230,000 clones, approximately 84% of them singletons; the top ten hold 6.6%. The CDR3 extends over 15 amino acids. CDR1 is SGHTA, CDR2 FQGNSA, per germline. The V and J ends lost 2 bases and 2 bases, in that order; junction bases with no gene match: 1. J is TRBJ1-5 and V is TRBV7-2; 9 bases fit TRBD1. The sequence derives from a woman aged 50 to 60 who had been exposed to COVID-19. Sequenced material: PBMCs or T cells enriched from blood (not recorded which). CDR3: CASSLRTGGNQPQHF. The CDR3 nucleotides are TGTGCCAGCAGCTTAAGGACAGGGGGCAATCAGCCCCAGCATTTT. The whole variable domain, filled in from reference TRBV7-2 and TRBJ1-5, reads GAGVSQSPSNKVTEKGKDVELRCDPISGHTALYWYRQSLGQGLEFLIYFQGNSAPDKSGLPSDRFSAERTGGSVSTLTIQRTQQEDSAVYLCASSLRTGGNQPQHFGDGTRLSIL.